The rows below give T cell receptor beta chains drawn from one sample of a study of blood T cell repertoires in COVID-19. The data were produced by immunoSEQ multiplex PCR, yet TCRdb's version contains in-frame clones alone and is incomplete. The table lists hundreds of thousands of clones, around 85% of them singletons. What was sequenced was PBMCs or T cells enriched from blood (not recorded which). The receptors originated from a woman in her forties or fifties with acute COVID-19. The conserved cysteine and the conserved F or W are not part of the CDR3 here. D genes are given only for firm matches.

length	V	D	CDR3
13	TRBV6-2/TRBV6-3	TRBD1	ASSYSRGRFQPQH
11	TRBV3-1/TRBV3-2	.	ASSREAWTVSV
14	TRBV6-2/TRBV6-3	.	ASSPARGRTGNTIY
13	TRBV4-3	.	ASSQEARGRDGYT
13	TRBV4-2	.	ASSQDFSQVYGYT
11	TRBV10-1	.	ASSGVDNQKLF
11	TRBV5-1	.	ASTVAVTDTQY
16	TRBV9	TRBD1	ASSVDIRGQGVSGELF
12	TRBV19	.	ASSIGGRNTEAF
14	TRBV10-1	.	ASSEPGGRDADTQY